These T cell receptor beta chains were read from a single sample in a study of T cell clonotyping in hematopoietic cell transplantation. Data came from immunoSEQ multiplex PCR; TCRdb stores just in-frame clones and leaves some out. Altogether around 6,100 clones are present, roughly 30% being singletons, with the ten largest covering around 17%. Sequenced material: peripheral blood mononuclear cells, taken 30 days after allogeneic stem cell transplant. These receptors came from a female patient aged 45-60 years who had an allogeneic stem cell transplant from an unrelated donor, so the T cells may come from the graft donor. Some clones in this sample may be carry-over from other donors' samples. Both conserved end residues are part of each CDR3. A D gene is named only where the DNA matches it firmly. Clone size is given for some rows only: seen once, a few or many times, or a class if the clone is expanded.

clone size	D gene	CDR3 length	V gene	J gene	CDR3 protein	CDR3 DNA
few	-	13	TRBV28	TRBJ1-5	CAGGQGFNQPQHF	TGTGCCGGGGGCCAGGGGTTCAATCAGCCCCAGCATTTT
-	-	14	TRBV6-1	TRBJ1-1	CASSGGNLNTEAFF	TGTGCCAGCAGTGGAGGGAACCTAAACACTGAAGCTTTCTTT
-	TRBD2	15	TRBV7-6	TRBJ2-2	CASSPTSGYTGELFF	TGTGCCAGCAGCCCTACTAGCGGCTACACCGGGGAGCTGTTTTTT
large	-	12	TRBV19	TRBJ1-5	CASSIGIQPQHF	TGTGCCAGTAGTATAGGGATTCAGCCCCAGCATTTT
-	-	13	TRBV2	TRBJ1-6	CASRIALNSPLHF	TGTGCCAGCCGAATAGCCTTAAATTCACCCCTCCACTTT
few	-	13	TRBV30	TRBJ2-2	CAWRGYYTGELFF	TGTGCCTGGAGAGGGTATTACACCGGGGAGCTGTTTTTT
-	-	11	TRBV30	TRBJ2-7	CAWREGYEQYF	TGTGCCTGGAGAGAGGGCTACGAGCAGTACTTC
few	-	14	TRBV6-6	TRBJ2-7	CASSYGGPSDEQYF	TGTGCCAGCAGTTACGGGGGGCCCTCGGACGAGCAGTACTTC
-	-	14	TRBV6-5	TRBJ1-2	CASNGWGAGYGYTF	TGTGCCAGCAACGGGTGGGGGGCGGGCTATGGCTACACCTTC
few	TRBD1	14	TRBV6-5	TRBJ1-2	CASSRDSLNYGYTF	TGTGCCAGCAGTCGGGACAGTTTGAACTATGGCTACACCTTC
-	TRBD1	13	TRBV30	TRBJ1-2	CACIGTANYGYTF	TGTGCCTGTATAGGGACAGCTAACTATGGCTACACCTTC
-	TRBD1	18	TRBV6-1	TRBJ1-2	CASSEGIPGQAKGYGYTF	TGTGCCAGCAGTGAAGGGATACCGGGACAGGCAAAGGGCTATGGCTACACCTTC
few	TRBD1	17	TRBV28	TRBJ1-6	CASSQMGTGAGNSPLHF	TGTGCCAGCAGCCAAATGGGGACAGGGGCTGGGAATTCACCCCTCCACTTT
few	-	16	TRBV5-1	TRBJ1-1	CASSLGRQSPNTEAFF	TGCGCCAGCAGCTTGGGCAGGCAATCCCCGAACACTGAAGCTTTCTTT
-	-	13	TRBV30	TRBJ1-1	CAWSVMGDTEAFF	TGTGCCTGGAGTGTAATGGGGGACACTGAAGCTTTCTTT
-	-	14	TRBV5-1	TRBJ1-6	CASSRDFDNSPLHF	TGCGCCAGCAGCCGGGACTTCGATAATTCACCCCTCCACTTT
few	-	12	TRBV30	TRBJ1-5	CAWDRGSGPQHF	TGTGCCTGGGACAGAGGGAGTGGGCCCCAGCATTTT
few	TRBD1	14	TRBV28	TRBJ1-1	CASRLTGIATEAFF	TGTGCCAGCAGACTGACAGGGATTGCCACTGAAGCTTTCTTT
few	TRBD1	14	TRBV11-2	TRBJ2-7	CASSLDRGPHEQYF	TGTGCCAGCAGCCTAGACAGGGGGCCCCACGAGCAGTACTTC
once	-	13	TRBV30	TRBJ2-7	CAWARGTVYEQYF	TGTGCCTGGGCCCGCGGGACAGTCTACGAGCAGTACTTC
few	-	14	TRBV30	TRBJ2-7	CAWSLQGIPYEQYF	TGTGCCTGGAGTCTCCAGGGCATACCCTACGAGCAGTACTTC
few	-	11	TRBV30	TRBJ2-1	CAWRDYNEQFF	TGTGCCTGGAGAGACTACAATGAGCAGTTCTTC
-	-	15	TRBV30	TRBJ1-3	CASLGGHLSGNTIYF	TGTGCTTCGCTGGGTGGACATCTCTCTGGAAACACCATATATTTT
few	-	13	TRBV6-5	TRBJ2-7	CASSYGAAYEQYF	TGTGCCAGCAGTTACGGTGCAGCCTACGAGCAGTACTTC
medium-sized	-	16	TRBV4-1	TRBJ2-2	CASRLSPGASTGELFF	TGCGCCAGCAGGCTCAGCCCGGGGGCCAGCACCGGGGAGCTGTTTTTT
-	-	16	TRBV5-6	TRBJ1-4	CASSLLGAGTNEKLFF	TGTGCCAGCAGCTTGTTGGGGGCAGGAACTAATGAAAAACTGTTTTTT
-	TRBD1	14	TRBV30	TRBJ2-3	CAWDGQGAGDTQYF	TGTGCCTGGGATGGACAGGGGGCGGGTGATACGCAGTATTTT
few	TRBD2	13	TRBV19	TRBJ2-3	CASRTSGSDAQYF	TGTGCCAGTCGGACTAGCGGGAGTGATGCGCAGTATTTT
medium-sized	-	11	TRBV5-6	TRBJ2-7	CASSLGYEQYF	TGTGCCAGCAGCTTGGGGTACGAGCAGTACTTC
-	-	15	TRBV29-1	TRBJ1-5	CSVEWLNTPNQPQHF	TGCAGCGTTGAGTGGTTGAACACACCTAATCAGCCCCAGCATTTT
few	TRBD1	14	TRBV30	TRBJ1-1	CAWSPGQQNTEAFF	TGTGCCTGGAGTCCGGGACAGCAGAACACTGAAGCTTTCTTT
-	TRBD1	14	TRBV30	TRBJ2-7	CAWINNQQGYEQYF	TGTGCCTGGATTAATAACCAACAGGGGTACGAGCAGTACTTC
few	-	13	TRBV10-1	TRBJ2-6	CASGHSGANVLTF	TGCGCCAGCGGACACTCTGGGGCCAACGTCCTGACTTTC
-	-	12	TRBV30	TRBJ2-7	CAWSDSPYEQYF	TGTGCCTGGAGTGACAGTCCCTACGAGCAGTACTTC
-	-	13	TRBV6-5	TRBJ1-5	CASSISRDQPQHF	TGTGCCAGCAGTATATCCAGGGATCAGCCCCAGCATTTT
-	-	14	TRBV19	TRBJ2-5	CASSTGTLQETQYF	TGTGCCAGTAGTACGGGGACACTACAAGAGACCCAGTACTTC
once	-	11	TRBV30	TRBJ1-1	CAWKHRAEAFF	TGTGCCTGGAAGCACAGGGCTGAAGCTTTCTTT
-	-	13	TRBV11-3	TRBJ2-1	CASSLGLGNEQFF	TGTGCCAGCAGCTTAGGACTAGGCAATGAGCAGTTCTTC
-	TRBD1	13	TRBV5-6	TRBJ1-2	CASCQGGQGGYTF	TGTGCCAGCTGCCAGGGGGGGCAAGGCGGCTACACCTTC
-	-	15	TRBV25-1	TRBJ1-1	CASSDGPSSNTEAFF	TGTGCCAGCAGTGACGGGCCCTCTTCGAACACTGAAGCTTTCTTT
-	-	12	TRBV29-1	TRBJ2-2	CSVPGDTGELFF	TGCAGCGTTCCAGGGGACACCGGGGAGCTGTTTTTT